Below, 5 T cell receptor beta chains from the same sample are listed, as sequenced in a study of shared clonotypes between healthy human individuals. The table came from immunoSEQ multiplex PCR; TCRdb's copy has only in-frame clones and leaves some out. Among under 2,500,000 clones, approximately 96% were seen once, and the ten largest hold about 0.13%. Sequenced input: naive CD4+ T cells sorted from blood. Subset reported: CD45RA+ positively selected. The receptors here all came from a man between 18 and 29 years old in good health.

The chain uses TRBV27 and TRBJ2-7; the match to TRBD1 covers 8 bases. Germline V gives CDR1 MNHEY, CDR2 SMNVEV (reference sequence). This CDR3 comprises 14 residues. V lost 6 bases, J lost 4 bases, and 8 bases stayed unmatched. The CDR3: CASRSGGAPYEQYF. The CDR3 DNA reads TGTGCCAGCAGATCAGGGGGCGCCCCGTACGAGCAGTACTTC.

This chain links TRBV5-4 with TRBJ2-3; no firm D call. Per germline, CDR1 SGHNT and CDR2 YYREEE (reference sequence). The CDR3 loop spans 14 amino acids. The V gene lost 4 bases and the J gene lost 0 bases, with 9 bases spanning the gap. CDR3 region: CASSSPSSTDTQYF. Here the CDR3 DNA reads TGTGCCAGCAGCAGCCCCTCCAGCACAGATACGCAGTATTTT.

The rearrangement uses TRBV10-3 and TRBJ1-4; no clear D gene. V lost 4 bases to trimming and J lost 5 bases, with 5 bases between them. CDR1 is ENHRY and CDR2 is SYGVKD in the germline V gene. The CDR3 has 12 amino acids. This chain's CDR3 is CAISAQNEKLFF. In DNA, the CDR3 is TGTGCCATCAGTGCCCAGAATGAAAAACTGTTTTTT.

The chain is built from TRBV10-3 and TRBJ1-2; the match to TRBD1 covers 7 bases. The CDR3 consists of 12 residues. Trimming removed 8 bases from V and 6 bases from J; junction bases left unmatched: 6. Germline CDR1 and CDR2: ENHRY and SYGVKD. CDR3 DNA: TGTGCCATCGCTAGTACAGGGGATGGCTACACCTTC. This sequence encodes CAIASTGDGYTF.

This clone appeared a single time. CDR3 amino acids: CAWTAYNEQFF. The CDR3 bases are TGTGCCTGGACTGCGTACAATGAGCAGTTCTTC. The chain carries TRBV30 and TRBJ2-1; D is ambiguous. This CDR3 has 11 amino acids. Trimming removed 4 bases at V and 4 bases at J, with 5 bases between. Looked up from germline, CDR1 is GTSNPN and CDR2 is SVGIG (reference sequence).